Following are 3 T cell receptor beta chains from one sample sequenced in a study of PD-1 blockade in mismatch repair-deficient tumors. The assay was immunoSEQ multiplex PCR, and TCRdb's table has in-frame clones only and misses some. Altogether some 120,000 clones are present, around three quarters being singletons, with the ten largest covering roughly 4.5%. Sequences were derived from peripheral blood, sampled just over 59 weeks after starting pembrolizumab. The receptors originated from an adult with mismatch repair-deficient cancer.

The genes are TRBV11-2 and TRBJ2-1; TRBD2 matches 11 bases. The CDR3 covers 17 residues. Unmatched junction bases numbered 13, after V lost 5 bases and J lost 7 bases. CDR1 and CDR2 from the germline V gene are SGHAT and FQNNGV. The CDR3 sequence is CASSPTTVAGGLNEQFF. DNA for the CDR3: TGTGCCAGCAGCCCGACCACCGTAGCGGGAGGGCTTAATGAGCAGTTCTTC.

The chain combines TRBV5-8 with TRBJ1-4; the D gene is possibly TRBD1 (6 bases). In germline, CDR1 is SGHTS, CDR2 YDEGEE. The CDR3 is 16 residues long. V dropped 0 bases and J dropped 7 bases, with 16 bases sitting between them. CDR3 residues: CASSLEGTRGSEKLFF. CDR3 coding DNA: TGTGCCAGCAGCTTGGAAGGGACAAGGGGATCTGAAAAACTGTTTTTT.

This clone has more than one count but fewer than ten. The V gene is TRBV10-3, the J gene TRBJ2-7, with D possibly being TRBD1 or TRBD2 (5 bases each). Germline V gives CDR1 ENHRY, CDR2 SYGVKD. The V end was cut by 8 bases, the J end by 3 bases, with 14 bases between. The CDR3 is 13 residues long. CDR3 sequence: CAICRDLIYEQYF. In nucleotides, the CDR3 is TGTGCCATCTGTAGGGACCTGATCTACGAGCAGTACTTC.